Shown below are 29 T cell receptor beta chains from a single sample sequenced in a study of tumor-infiltrating lymphocytes in primary liver carcinoma. The blood RNA (from unsorted whole blood) was obtained, and germline DNA was also extracted. A constant-region primer primed TCR beta cDNA synthesis from 400 to 600 ng of total RNA. Amplification in three nested multiplex PCR rounds with slightly modified ARM-PCR gave rise to TCR beta libraries. Use of TRBV1-TRBV30 forward primers with a C-beta reverse primer characterized the first two PCR rounds, which lasted around 10 cycles each. TCRdb reprocessed the multiplex PCR reads via MiXCR and lists one record per CDR3 protein. The repertoire holds some 200,000 distinct CDR3 sequences, with 65% as singletons. Sequencing was performed on peripheral blood. The receptors were gathered from a woman aged 60-75 years with primary liver carcinoma and hepatitis B virus infection.

Regarding this clonotype: A junction boundary mismatches the germline segment, possibly from a read error. This chain joins TRBV11-2 and TRBJ1-2; D gene ambiguous. CDR1 is SGHAT, CDR2 FQNNGV, per germline. The CDR3 consists of 12 residues. For the CDR3, the DNA is TGTGTCAGCAGTTGCACCCTGGGGGGCTACACCTTC. Translating it yields CVSSCTLGGYTF.

The J gene is TRBJ1-1, the V gene TRBV12-3 or TRBV12-4, with no clear D. V was clipped by 3 bases and J by 4 bases, with 9 bases between them. This CDR3 contains 13 residues. The CDR3 loop is CASSLEYTTEAFF. CDR3 sequence (DNA): TGTGCCAGCAGTTTGGAGTATACCACTGAAGCTTTCTTT.

On this clonotype: The junction departs from germline at one end; a sequencing error may be responsible. The rearrangement joins TRBV5-4 to TRBJ2-5; D gene uncertain. The CDR3 runs to 15 residues. Germline V lookup: CDR1 SGHNT, CDR2 YYREEE (reference sequence). CDR3 coding DNA: TGCGCCAGCAGCCCCCGGGTCTCCGGAAGAGAGACCCAGTACTTC. Its translation: CASSPRVSGRETQYF.

Remarks on this clonotype: A read error may account for a junction end that differs from germline. CDR3 sequence reads: CSVGTRQETQNF. CDR3 in DNA: TGCAGCGTTGGGACAAGGCAAGAGACCCAGAACTTC. This sequence joins TRBV29-1 and TRBJ2-5, with D perhaps TRBD1 (5 bases). Germline assignment: CDR1 SQVTM and CDR2 ANQGSEA. The CDR3 spans 12 residues.

CDR3 bases: TGTGCCAGCAGCCAAGTCGTGGGGGAAAGGGATTGCTACACCTTC. This sequence encodes CASSQVVGERDCYTF. This rearrangement joins TRBV11-2 to TRBJ1-2; TRBD1 is a possible D gene (5 bases). Germline assignment: CDR1 SGHAT and CDR2 FQNNGV. There are 15 residues in the CDR3. The V end was cut by 5 bases, the J end by 9 bases, with 22 bases between.

This clonotype was seen repeatedly, ten times or more. This chain uses TRBV5-5 with TRBJ1-1; TRBD1 is a possible D gene (6 bases). Trimming removed 2 bases from V and 6 bases from J, with 14 bases in between. The germline gives CDR1 SGHKS, CDR2 YYEKEE (reference sequence). The CDR3 length is 14 residues. CDR3 region: CASSLATGRAEAFF. The CDR3 coding sequence is TGTGCCAGCAGCTTAGCCACAGGGAGGGCTGAAGCTTTCTTT.

The sample holds many counts of this clonotype. No conserved phenylalanine or tryptophan is present at the end of the CDR3, so a read error is the likely explanation. No DNA is shown, since the ends of the CDR3 on it are uncertain; the CDR3 is the one TCRdb lists. V usage is TRBV6-6 and J usage is TRBJ2-4; the D call in the table, TRBD1, was not verified against the DNA. Germline CDR1 and CDR2: MNHNY and SVGAGI (reference sequence). The CDR3 has 13 residues if both end residues are counted. This CDR3 is CASSLRDQGPPTI.

A word on this clonotype: A junction boundary mismatches the germline segment, possibly from a read error. The gene calls are TRBV29-1 and TRBJ2-1, with D unclear. The CDR3 length is 11 residues. CDR1 is SQVTM, CDR2 ANQGSEA, per germline. The CDR3 loop is CRGPTGNEQFF. CDR3 DNA: TGCAGGGGCCCGACTGGGAATGAGCAATTCTTC.

As for this clonotype: The junction and the germline gene differ at one end; a read error may be behind it. This sequence joins TRBV11-2 and TRBJ1-1; D not certain. Germline V gene lookup returns CDR1 SGHAT and CDR2 FQNNGV. The CDR3 contains 16 residues. CDR3 residues: CVSSLEAQIMNTEALF. DNA for the CDR3: TGTGTCAGCAGCTTAGAAGCGCAGATAATGAACACTGAAGCTCTCTTT.

Of note for this clonotype: Relative to the germline gene, one junction end is altered; a read error may explain this. The chain uses TRBV5-5 and TRBJ1-2; tentative D call: TRBD1 (6 bases). There are 15 residues in the CDR3. The germline CDR1 and CDR2 sequences are SGHKS and YYEKEE (reference sequence). The CDR3 DNA reads TGTGCCGGCAGCCCCGACAGGATGGGCTCCTATGGCTACACCTTC. Translating gives CAGSPDRMGSYGYTF.

A remark on this clonotype: This could be a read error, since a much larger clone is one nucleotide away. The V and J genes are TRBV5-4 and TRBJ2-1, with D perhaps matching TRBD2 (5 bases). V was pared by 0 bases and J by 9 bases, with 16 bases between. Germline loops: CDR1 SGHNT, CDR2 YYREEE (reference sequence). This CDR3 comprises 15 residues. The CDR3 is CASSLASWRFSEQFF. DNA for the CDR3: TGTGCCAGCAGCTTGGCCAGCTGGAGGTTTAGTGAGCAGTTCTTC.

DNA for the CDR3: TGTGCCAGCAGAAAGGGGCGGAGTTCACCCCTCCACTTT. Its protein is CASRKGRSSPLHF. V gene TRBV13 combines with J gene TRBJ1-6; D perhaps matches TRBD1 (5 bases). V was shortened by 6 bases and J by 9 bases, with 12 bases between the two germline ends. Per germline, CDR1 PRHDT and CDR2 FYEKMQ (reference sequence). CDR3 size: 13 residues.

The rearrangement uses TRBV19 and TRBJ1-2; tentative D call: TRBD1 (5 bases). Germline V CDR1 and CDR2: LNHDA, SQIVND (reference sequence). The CDR3 sequence is 14 residues long. V was cut by 7 bases and J by 7 bases, with 19 bases left in between. The CDR3 is CASTPGGPPLGYTF. The CDR3 region has the DNA TGTGCCAGTACCCCGGGGGGACCACCGCTTGGCTACACCTTC.

About this clonotype itself: At one boundary the junction diverges from the germline segment, which might be a read error. The genes are TRBV11-3 and TRBJ2-1; D ambiguous. This CDR3 contains 15 residues. Germline loops: CDR1 SGHNT, CDR2 YENEEA. The CDR3: CANSLVGRSYNEQFF. The CDR3, as DNA: TGTGCCAACAGCTTAGTGGGCCGCTCCTACAATGAGCAGTTCTTC.

As regards this clonotype: At one of its ends the junction is not consistent with the germline gene, which may arise from a read error. This chain links TRBV11-2 with TRBJ2-3; D is possibly TRBD1 or TRBD2 (7 bases each). This CDR3 contains 14 residues. Germline lookup yields CDR1 SGHAT and CDR2 FQNNGV. CDR3 sequence: CPSSLARGGNAQYF. In DNA, the CDR3 is TGTCCCAGCAGCTTAGCCAGGGGGGGAAATGCGCAGTATTTT.

This clonotype was seen a handful of times. V is TRBV30 and J is TRBJ1-2; D unclear. Germline CDR1 reads GTSNPN; CDR2 reads SVGIG (reference sequence). The CDR3 spans 12 residues. The V end lost 2 bases, the J end lost 6 bases, and 10 bases lay between the germline ends. CDR3 DNA sequence: TGTGCCTGGAGTAACGGGCCGAATGGCTACACCTTC. Translation gives CAWSNGPNGYTF.

Notes on this clonotype: Its ends do not fully match the called genes, so a read error is possible. The rearrangement joins TRBV6-5 to TRBJ2-1; no reliable D call. CDR1 is MNHEY, CDR2 SVGAGI, per germline. The CDR3 totals 14 residues. Written as DNA, the CDR3 is TGTGCCAGCAGTTACTCCGCAGGAGAGAATGAGCAGTCCTTC. Translation: CASSYSAGENEQSF.

Concerning this clonotype itself: The missing conserved phenylalanine or tryptophan at the end of this CDR3 makes a read error likely. CDR3 protein: CSVGVGDYTDEKLFS. CDR3 bases: TGCAGCGTTGGTGTAGGGGACTATACCGATGAAAAACTGTTTTCT. This chain uses TRBV29-1 with TRBJ1-4, with a weak D call TRBD1 (5 bases). This CDR3 comprises 15 residues. The ends were cut back, 4 bases at V and 6 bases at J, with 18 bases in the middle. CDR1 is SQVTM, CDR2 ANQGSEA, per germline.

This clonotype came up a few times. At one end, the junction sequence differs from germline, possibly due to a read error. The rearrangement uses TRBV11-2 and TRBJ2-3, with TRBD1 as a possible D gene (6 bases). The end of the DNA is better explained by TRBJ1-5, so the J call may be wrong. The CDR3 extends over 16 amino acids. Germline V gene sequence: CDR1 SGHAT, CDR2 FQNNGV. In DNA form, the CDR3 reads TGTGCCAGTAGCTTAGGTCGATTACAGGGATCAGATACGCAGCATTTT. It yields the protein CASSLGRLQGSDTQHF.

This CDR3 reads CSAKGLETQYF. The CDR3 DNA reads TGCAGCGCTAAGGGACTAGAGACCCAGTACTTC. J is TRBJ2-5 and V is TRBV29-1, with a tentative D call TRBD2 (6 bases). V lost 7 bases and J 4 bases, leaving 10 bases between the germline ends. Germline CDR1 reads SQVTM; CDR2 reads ANQGSEA. CDR3 length: 11 residues.

About this clonotype itself: At one end the junction does not follow the germline gene, possibly because of a read error. J is TRBJ2-7 and V is TRBV6-6; either TRBD1 or TRBD2 may fit D (5 bases each). Germline V gene data show CDR1 as MNHNY and CDR2 as SVGAGI (reference sequence). There are 14 residues in the CDR3. CDR3: CASSYEGTSYEQYF. The CDR3 DNA reads as TGTGCTAGCAGTTACGAGGGGACCTCCTACGAGCAGTACTTC.

V gene TRBV7-9 combines with J gene TRBJ1-1, with D tentatively TRBD1 (5 bases). Trimming removed 6 bases at V and 11 bases at J, with 13 bases between. The CDR3 runs 11 residues. Germline V gives CDR1 SEHNR, CDR2 FQNEAQ (reference sequence). In nucleotides, the CDR3 is TGTGCCAGCAGTTCAGGGACGACGGCTTTCTTT. Its translation: CASSSGTTAFF.

With regard to this clonotype: Just one base apart from a much larger clone, this may be a read error. The V and J genes are TRBV5-5 and TRBJ1-4; D not certain. The CDR3 runs to 14 residues. CDR1 and CDR2 (germline): SGHKS, YYEKEE (reference sequence). The CDR3 reads CASTTFVTNEKVFF. In nucleotides, the CDR3 is TGTGCCAGCACCACTTTCGTGACTAATGAAAAAGTGTTTTTT.

Remarks on this clonotype: Germline and junction disagree at one end, which may indicate a read error. The chain has TRBV11-2 and TRBJ2-7; TRBD2 aligns across 11 bases. Germline CDR1 reads SGHAT; CDR2 reads FQNNGV. The CDR3 consists of 16 residues. The CDR3 here is CASSIVAGGLSYGQYF. The CDR3 DNA follows: TGTGCCAGCAGCATAGTAGCGGGAGGGCTTTCCTACGGGCAGTACTTC. Based on the CDR3 plus reference TRBV11-2 and TRBJ2-7, the full variable domain is EAGVAQSPRYKIIEKRQSVAFWCNPISGHATLYWYQQILGQGPKLLIQFQNNGVVDDSQLPKDRFSAERLKGVDSTLKIQPAKLEDSAVYLCASSIVAGGLSYGQYFGPGTRLTVT.

Notes on this clonotype: A read error is possible here, since a much larger clone lies one base away. The rearrangement joins TRBV6-5 to TRBJ2-2, with D tentatively TRBD1 (7 bases). The CDR3 spans 15 residues. Germline V gene lookup returns CDR1 MNHEY and CDR2 SVGAGI. The CDR3 protein is CVSSPGAGGTGELFF. In DNA form, the CDR3 reads TGTGTCAGCAGTCCGGGGGCAGGGGGCACCGGGGAGCTGTTTTTT.

This clonotype was seen repeatedly, ten times or more. The chain is built from TRBV29-1 and TRBJ1-1; D not resolved. CDR1 SQVTM and CDR2 ANQGSEA come from the germline V gene. The ends were cut back, 5 bases at V and 3 bases at J, with 10 bases in the middle. CDR3 length: 12 residues. The CDR3, as DNA: TGCAGCGTTAGGAATTCGGACACTGAAGCTTTCTTT. Its translation is CSVRNSDTEAFF.

Concerning this clonotype itself: The CDR3 does not end in the conserved phenylalanine or tryptophan, so this is likely a read error. No DNA is shown, since the ends of the CDR3 on it are uncertain; the CDR3 is the one TCRdb lists. This chain links TRBV11-2 with TRBJ2-1; TRBD2 was called by the table and not checked on the DNA. The CDR3 is 15 amino acids long, termini counted. Germline V lookup: CDR1 SGHAT, CDR2 FQNNGV. This chain's CDR3 is CASSLGSSGRNGQFY.

Details on this clonotype: Since a much larger clone is just one base distant, this may be a read error. The gene calls are TRBV6-6 and TRBJ1-1; tentatively, D is TRBD1 (6 bases). The CDR3 contains 12 residues. Germline V lookup: CDR1 MNHNY, CDR2 SVGAGI (reference sequence). The CDR3 DNA reads TGTGTCAGCAGACCGGGACATAGCTTAGCTTTCTTT. It yields the protein CVSRPGHSLAFF.

This clonotype has a count of ten or more. V gene TRBV12-3 or TRBV12-4 combines with J gene TRBJ1-6, with D possibly TRBD1 on 5 matching bases. The CDR3 is made up of 14 amino acids. V was cut by 2 bases and J by 6 bases, with 8 bases left in between. The DNA for the CDR3 is TGTGCCAGCAGTTTATCGAGGGGTAATTCACCCCTCCACTTT. Its translation: CASSLSRGNSPLHF.